This T cell receptor beta chain comes out of a study of STAT5B mutations in CD4+ large granular lymphocyte leukemia. General study points: The CD4+ versus CD8+ T-LGLL clonality difference may reflect limited sample size. Patient CD4-sorted repertoires stayed more clonal than healthy ones after leukemic-clone removal.

Germline-derived CDR1 and CDR2 are KGHSH and LQKENI. This CDR3 spans 16 amino acids. Trimming left V 4 bases short and J 0 bases short, with 13 bases between. The assay was run at survey level. The assay was immunoSEQ multiplex PCR, and TCRdb's table has in-frame clones only and misses some. The sample has about 30,000 clones; about 69% are singletons. Concerning this clone: The antigen remains undetermined.

The TCR was taken from a human donor in good health. The chain has TRBV18 and TRBJ1-3; TRBD1 is a possible D gene (5 bases). Sequences were obtained from CD4+ T cells from blood buffy coats. The CDR3 coding sequence is TGTGCCAGCTCACTGGGACTGGGCAGCTCTGGAAACACCATATATTTT. It codes for CASSLGLGSSGNTIYF.